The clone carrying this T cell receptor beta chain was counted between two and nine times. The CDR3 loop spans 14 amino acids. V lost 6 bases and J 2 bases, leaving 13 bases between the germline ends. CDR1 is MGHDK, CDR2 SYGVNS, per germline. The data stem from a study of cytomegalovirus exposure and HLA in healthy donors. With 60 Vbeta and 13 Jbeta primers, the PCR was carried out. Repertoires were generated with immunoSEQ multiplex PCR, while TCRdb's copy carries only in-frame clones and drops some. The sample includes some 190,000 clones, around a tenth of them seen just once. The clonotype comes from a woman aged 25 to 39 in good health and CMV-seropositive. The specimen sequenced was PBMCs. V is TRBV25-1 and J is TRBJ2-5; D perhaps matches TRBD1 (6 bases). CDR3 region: CASRRGKEQETQYF. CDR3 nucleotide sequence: TGTGCCAGCAGGAGGGGGAAAGAGCAAGAGACCCAGTACTTC.